This is a list of T cell receptor beta chains from one sample in a study of vaccination effects on CD4 cells after COVID-19. For these receptors, no antigen is known. The protocol was immunoSEQ multiplex PCR, while the TCRdb copy is restricted to in-frame clones and leaves out a portion. The sample includes tens of thousands of clones, 60% to 80% of them seen just once. The sequences come from CD4+ T cells from PBMCs cultured with HCoV-NL63 spike peptides, collected before COVID-19 vaccination. These receptor sequences come from a human donor who received a COVID-19 vaccine. Both conserved end residues are part of each CDR3. D genes are given only for firm matches. Some rows mark clone size as missing; the rest say once, few, many or name a class of expanded clone.

J | size | D | V | DNA | CDR3
TRBJ1-4 | once | - | TRBV7-8 | TGTGCCAGCAGCCCGCGGGCCGAAACTAATGAAAAACTGTTTTTT | CASSPRAETNEKLFF
TRBJ2-1 | - | - | TRBV5-1 | TGCGCCAGCAGCTTGGCCCTGACTCTTGCCGGCAATGAGCAGTTCTTC | CASSLALTLAGNEQFF
TRBJ1-2 | - | - | TRBV7-9 | TGTGCCAGCAGCTTAACCGGGGTTCAGCGGGGCTACACCTTC | CASSLTGVQRGYTF
TRBJ2-1 | - | - | TRBV2 | TGTGCCAGCAGTGAGTTTCAGGGCCTATCTGAGCAGTTCTTC | CASSEFQGLSEQFF
TRBJ2-1 | - | - | TRBV5-4 | TGTGCCAGCAGCTTGGCAATTACCGCTAGGGGGGGGCAGGTGGGCAATGAGCAGTTCTTC | CASSLAITARGGQVGNEQFF
TRBJ1-1 | - | TRBD1 | TRBV13 | TGTGCCAGCAGCTTCCTTTCTGACAGGGCTTTGAGCACTGAAGCTTTCTTT | CASSFLSDRALSTEAFF
TRBJ1-1 | few | - | TRBV21-1 | TGTGCCAGCAGCGGTCAGACAGGGTTGAACACTGAAGCTTTCTTT | CASSGQTGLNTEAFF
TRBJ1-1 | - | - | TRBV3-1/TRBV3-2 | TGTGCCAGCAGCCTCAGGGGAGGCACTGAAGCTTTCTTT | CASSLRGGTEAFF
TRBJ2-3 | once | - | TRBV5-1 | TGCGCCAGCAGCTTGGGGGCTTCCCCGATTGGGGATACGCAGTATTTT | CASSLGASPIGDTQYF
TRBJ2-3 | once | - | TRBV29-1 | TGCAGCGTTGATACCATCCTCGAGAGCACAGATACGCAGTATTTT | CSVDTILESTDTQYF
TRBJ2-5 | - | TRBD1 | TRBV5-8 | TGTGCCAGCAGCCCCATTGGACAGGGAGACGAGACCCAGTACTTC | CASSPIGQGDETQYF
TRBJ2-3 | few | - | TRBV24-1 | TGTGCCACCAGTGATTCAATCACAGATACGCAGTATTTT | CATSDSITDTQYF
TRBJ1-2 | - | - | TRBV5-1 | TGCGCCAGCAGCTCATTGGAGGGGACCTATGGCTACACCTTC | CASSSLEGTYGYTF
TRBJ2-1 | few | TRBD1 | TRBV28 | TGTGCCAGCAGTGGTACAGGGGATGAGCAGTTCTTC | CASSGTGDEQFF
TRBJ2-5 | - | - | TRBV19 | TGTGCCAGTAGTATGAGTTCGGAGGGAGAGACCCAGTACTTC | CASSMSSEGETQYF
TRBJ1-5 | - | - | TRBV5-6 | TGTGCCAGCAGCACCTGGTATAACAATCAGCCCCAGCATTTT | CASSTWYNNQPQHF